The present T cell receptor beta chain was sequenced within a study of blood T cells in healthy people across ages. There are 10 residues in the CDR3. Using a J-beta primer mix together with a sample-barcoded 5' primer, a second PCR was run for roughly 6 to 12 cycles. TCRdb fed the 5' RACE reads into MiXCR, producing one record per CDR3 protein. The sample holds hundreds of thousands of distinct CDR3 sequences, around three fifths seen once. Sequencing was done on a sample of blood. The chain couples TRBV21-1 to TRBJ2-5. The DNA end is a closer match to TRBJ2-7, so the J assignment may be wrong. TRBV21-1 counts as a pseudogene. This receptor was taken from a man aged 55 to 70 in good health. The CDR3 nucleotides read TGTGCCAGCAGATTAAACGAGCAGTACTTC. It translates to CASRLNEQYF.